This TCR beta chain came from a study of T-cell reconstitution after alpha-beta-depleted transplantation in children (TCRdb year 2016). A note on the overall study: Using TCR repertoire profiling, the study quantitatively followed how T-cell immune reconstitution unfolded in children after TCRalphabeta/CD19-depleted allogeneic hematopoietic cell transplantation.

Libraries were made using PCR. The run used an Illumina HiSeq 2500. To normalize quantification of the TCRbeta repertoire, the TCR libraries were built with molecular barcoding that relied on unique molecular identifiers. Clones were called with MiXCR by TCRdb after fastp trimmed the public reads at Q25, and only in-frame beta chains were retained. For every CDR3 protein sequence, its rows merge into one entry that carries the most common genes and DNA. The sample contains around 530,000 distinct CDR3 sequences, approximately 32% of them found a single time. 2.4% of the sample belongs to the ten largest clones. To note about this clonotype: Its antigen has not been determined. No clone much larger than this one lies a single base away; base qualities are absent.

Trimming at the junction amounts to 0 bases on V and 0 bases on J, and the germline ends lie 3 bases apart. Its CDR3 holds 14 amino acids, cysteine through phenylalanine. This entry keeps only the CDR3 DNA: 42 bases, framed from base 1. CDR1 SGDLS and CDR2 YYNGEE are derived from the germline V gene. The TCR comes from a human donor who donated a stem cell graft to a child with aplastic anemia. Recombination joined TRBV9 with TRBJ1-4, with no confident D gene call. The starting material was PBMCs from the stem cell graft donor, obtained from the stem cell graft. The CDR3 reads as follows: CASSVDSTNEKLFF. The sequence in DNA is TGTGCCAGCAGCGTAGACTCAACTAATGAAAAACTGTTTTTT.